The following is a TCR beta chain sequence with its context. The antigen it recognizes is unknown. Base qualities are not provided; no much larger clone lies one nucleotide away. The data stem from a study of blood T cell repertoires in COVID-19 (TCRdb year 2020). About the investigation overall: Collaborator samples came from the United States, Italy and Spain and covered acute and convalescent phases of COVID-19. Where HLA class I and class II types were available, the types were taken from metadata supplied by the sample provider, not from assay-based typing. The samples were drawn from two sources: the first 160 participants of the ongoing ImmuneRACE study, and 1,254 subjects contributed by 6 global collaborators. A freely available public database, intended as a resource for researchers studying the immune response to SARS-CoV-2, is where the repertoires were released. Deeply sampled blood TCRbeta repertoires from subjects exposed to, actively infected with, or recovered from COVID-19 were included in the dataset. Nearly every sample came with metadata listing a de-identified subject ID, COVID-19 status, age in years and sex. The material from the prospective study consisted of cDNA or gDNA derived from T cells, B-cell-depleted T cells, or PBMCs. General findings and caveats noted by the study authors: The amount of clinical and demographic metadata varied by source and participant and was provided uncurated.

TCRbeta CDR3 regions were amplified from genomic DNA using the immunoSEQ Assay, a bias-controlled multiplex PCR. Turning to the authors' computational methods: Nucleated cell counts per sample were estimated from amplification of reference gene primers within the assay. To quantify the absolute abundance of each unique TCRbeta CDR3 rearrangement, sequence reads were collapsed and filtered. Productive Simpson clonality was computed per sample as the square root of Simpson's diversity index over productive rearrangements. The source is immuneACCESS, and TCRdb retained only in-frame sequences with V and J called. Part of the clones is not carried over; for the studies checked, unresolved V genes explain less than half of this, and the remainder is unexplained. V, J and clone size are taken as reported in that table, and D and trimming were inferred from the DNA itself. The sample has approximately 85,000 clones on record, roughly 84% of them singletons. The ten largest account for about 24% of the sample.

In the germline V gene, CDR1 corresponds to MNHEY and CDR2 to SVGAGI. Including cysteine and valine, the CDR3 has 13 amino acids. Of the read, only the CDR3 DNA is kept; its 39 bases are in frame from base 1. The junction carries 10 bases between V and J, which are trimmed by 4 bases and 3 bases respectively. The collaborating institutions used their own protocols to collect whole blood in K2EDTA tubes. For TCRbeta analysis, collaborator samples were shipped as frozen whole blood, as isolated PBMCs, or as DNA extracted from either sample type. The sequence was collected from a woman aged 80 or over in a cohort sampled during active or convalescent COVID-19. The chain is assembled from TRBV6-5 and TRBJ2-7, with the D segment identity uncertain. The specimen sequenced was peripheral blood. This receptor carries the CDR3 CASSFQVGYEQYV. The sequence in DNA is TGTGCCAGCAGTTTCCAGGTTGGCTACGAGCAGTACGTC.